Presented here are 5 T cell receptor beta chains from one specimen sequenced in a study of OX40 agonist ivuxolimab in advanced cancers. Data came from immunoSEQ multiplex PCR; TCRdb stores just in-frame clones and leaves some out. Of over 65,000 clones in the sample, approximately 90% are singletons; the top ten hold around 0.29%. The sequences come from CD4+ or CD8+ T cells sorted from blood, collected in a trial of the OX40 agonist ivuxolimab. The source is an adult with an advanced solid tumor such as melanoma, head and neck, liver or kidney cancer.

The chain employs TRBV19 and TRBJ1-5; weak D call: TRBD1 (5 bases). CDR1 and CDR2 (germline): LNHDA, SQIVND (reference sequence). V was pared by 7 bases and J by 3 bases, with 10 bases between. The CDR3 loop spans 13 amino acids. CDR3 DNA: TGTGCCAGTACCAAGACAGTCAATCAGCCCCAGCATTTT. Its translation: CASTKTVNQPQHF. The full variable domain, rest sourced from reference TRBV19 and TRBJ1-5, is DGGITQSPKYLFRKEGQNVTLSCEQNLNHDAMYWYRQDPGQGLRLIYYSQIVNDFQKGDIAEGYSVSREKKESFPLTVTSAQKNPTAFYLCASTKTVNQPQHFGDGTRLSIL.

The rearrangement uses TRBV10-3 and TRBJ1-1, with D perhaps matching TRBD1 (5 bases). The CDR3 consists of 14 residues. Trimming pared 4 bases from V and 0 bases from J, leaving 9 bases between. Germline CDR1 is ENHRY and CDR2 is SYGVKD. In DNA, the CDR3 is TGTGCCATCAGTGTTGGGGGGATGAACACTGAAGCTTTCTTT. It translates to CAISVGGMNTEAFF.

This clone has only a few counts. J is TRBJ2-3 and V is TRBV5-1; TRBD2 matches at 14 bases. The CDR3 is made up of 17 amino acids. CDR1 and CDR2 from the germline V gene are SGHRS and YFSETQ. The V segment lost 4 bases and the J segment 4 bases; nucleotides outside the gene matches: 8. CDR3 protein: CASSTGLAGGVADTQYF. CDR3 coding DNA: TGCGCCAGCAGCACAGGACTAGCGGGAGGAGTGGCAGATACGCAGTATTTT.

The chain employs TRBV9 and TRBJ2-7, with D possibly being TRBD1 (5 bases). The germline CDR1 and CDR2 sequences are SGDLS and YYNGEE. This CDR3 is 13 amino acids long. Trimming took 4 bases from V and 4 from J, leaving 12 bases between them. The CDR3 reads CASSRTLEYEQYF. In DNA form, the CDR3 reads TGTGCCAGCAGCAGGACATTAGAGTACGAGCAGTACTTC.

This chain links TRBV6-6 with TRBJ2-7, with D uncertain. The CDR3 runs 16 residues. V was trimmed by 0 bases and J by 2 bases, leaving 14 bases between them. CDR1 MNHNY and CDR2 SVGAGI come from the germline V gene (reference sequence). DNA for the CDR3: TGTGCCAGCAGTTACTCGATAATGTCACTCACCTACGAGCAGTACTTC. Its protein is CASSYSIMSLTYEQYF.